What follows are 18 T cell receptor beta chains derived from one specimen sequenced in a study of T cell responses to AZD1222 COVID-19 vaccine. Clones were read by immunoSEQ multiplex PCR, and TCRdb kept only the in-frame ones, dropping some. The table has 150,000 to 200,000 clones, 85% to 95% seen once; the top ten hold roughly 3.8%. The starting material was peripheral blood, obtained on day 0 of AZD1222 vaccination. The receptors shown here come from an adult in good health.

The chain couples TRBV25-1 to TRBJ1-1; the match to TRBD1 covers 10 bases. The CDR3 covers 16 residues. The V gene's germline CDR1 is MGHDK and CDR2 SYGVNS. J was trimmed by 4 bases and V by 7 bases; bases with no gene match: 12. This CDR3 is CASTGPLDRGCTEAFF. The CDR3 region has the DNA TGTGCCAGCACCGGACCGTTGGACAGGGGGTGCACTGAAGCTTTCTTT.

The chain carries TRBV6-5 and TRBJ1-4; D may be TRBD1 (5 bases). Germline lookup yields CDR1 MNHEY and CDR2 SVGAGI. V lost 0 bases, J lost 5 bases, and 7 bases lay in between. This CDR3 comprises 14 residues. The CDR3 sequence: CASSYSTANEKLFF. In DNA form, the CDR3 reads TGTGCCAGCAGTTACTCGACAGCGAATGAAAAACTGTTTTTT.

The V gene is TRBV5-1, the J gene TRBJ2-3; TRBD2 agrees at 9 bases. Germline CDR1 is SGHRS and CDR2 is YFSETQ. With V trimmed by 3 bases and J by 0 bases, 17 bases remained unmatched. The CDR3 loop spans 20 amino acids. CDR3 region: CASSSPRLAVKPSSTDTQYF. The CDR3 DNA follows: TGCGCCAGCAGCTCACCAAGACTAGCGGTGAAACCCTCTAGCACAGATACGCAGTATTTT.

The chain uses TRBV5-1 and TRBJ2-3; D unresolved. The CDR3 has 15 residues. CDR1 and CDR2 (germline): SGHRS, YFSETQ. Trimming pared 2 bases from V and 6 bases from J, leaving 16 bases between. CDR3 amino acids: CASSFNGPSGDTQYF. In nucleotides, the CDR3 is TGCGCCAGCAGCTTCAACGGACCTTCTGGGGATACGCAGTATTTT. The complete variable domain, with remaining parts taken from reference TRBV5-1 and TRBJ2-3, reads KAGVTQTPRYLIKTRGQQVTLSCSPISGHRSVSWYQQTPGQGLQFLFEYFSETQRNKGNFPGRFSGRQFSNSRSEMNVSTLELGDSALYLCASSFNGPSGDTQYFGPGTRLTVL.

The rearrangement uses TRBV9 and TRBJ2-3, with 8 bases fitting TRBD2. The trim removed 2 bases at V and 0 bases at J, leaving 5 bases unmatched. The CDR3 consists of 16 residues. Germline-derived CDR1 and CDR2 are SGDLS and YYNGEE. CDR3 sequence: CASSVPSGLSTDTQYF. DNA for the CDR3: TGTGCCAGCAGCGTCCCTAGCGGGCTTAGCACAGATACGCAGTATTTT.

The rearrangement links TRBV2 to TRBJ1-6; unclear D gene. Trimming took 5 bases from V and 11 from J, leaving 10 bases between them. Per the germline V gene, CDR1 is SNHLY and CDR2 is FYNNEI. This CDR3 comprises 12 residues. CDR3 amino acids: CASSSLETPLHF. CDR3 nucleotides: TGTGCCAGCAGTTCCCTGGAGACACCCCTCCACTTT.

The gene calls are TRBV7-8 and TRBJ2-7; D perhaps matches TRBD2 (6 bases). The V gene lost 2 bases and the J gene lost 3 bases, with 14 bases spanning the gap. Germline CDR1 SGHVS, CDR2 FQNEAQ. The CDR3 covers 15 residues. For the CDR3, the DNA is TGTGCCAGCAGCTTATCCCTAAGCGGGCTCTACGAGCAGTACTTC. This sequence encodes CASSLSLSGLYEQYF.

V gene TRBV7-2 combines with J gene TRBJ2-2; 15 bases are a match to TRBD2. V was pared by 6 bases and J by 7 bases, with 6 bases of the junction left unmatched. The germline V gene encodes CDR1 SGHTA and CDR2 FQGNSA. This CDR3 spans 16 amino acids. In DNA form, the CDR3 reads TGTGCCAGCAGTCGGACTAGCGGGAGGGTCATCGGGGAGCTGTTTTTT. It codes for CASSRTSGRVIGELFF.

The rearrangement links TRBV12-3 or TRBV12-4 to TRBJ2-3; no clear D. This CDR3 spans 13 amino acids. With 7 bases removed from V and 5 bases from J, the gap between germline ends came to 13 bases. The CDR3 loop reads CASTTMWRDTQYF. The CDR3 nucleotides read TGTGCCAGCACCACAATGTGGAGAGATACGCAGTATTTT.

About this clone itself: Other DNA sequences in this sample translate to the same CDR3. This chain uses TRBV18 with TRBJ2-7; D gene ambiguous. This CDR3 spans 13 amino acids. V was trimmed by 3 bases and J by 2 bases, leaving 8 bases between them. CDR1 and CDR2 from the germline V gene are KGHSH and LQKENI. This CDR3 is CASSPARTYEQYF. CDR3 DNA sequence: TGTGCCAGCTCACCCGCCAGGACCTACGAGCAGTACTTC.

The chain combines TRBV12-3 or TRBV12-4 with TRBJ1-2; a weak D match, TRBD1 (5 bases). This CDR3 comprises 13 residues. Trimming took 6 bases from V and 6 from J, leaving 14 bases between them. This CDR3 reads CASSLIQVDGYTF. The CDR3 bases are TGTGCCAGCAGCCTCATACAGGTAGATGGCTACACCTTC.

The V and J genes are TRBV29-1 and TRBJ2-1; 9 nucleotides agree with TRBD2. The CDR3 sequence is 12 residues long. Trimming cost V 3 bases and J 10 bases; bases outside gene matches: 4. CDR1 is SQVTM and CDR2 is ANQGSEA in the germline V gene. CDR3 nucleotide sequence: TGCAGCGTTGATGACCTAGCGGGGGAGCAGTTCTTC. Residues: CSVDDLAGEQFF.

The V and J genes are TRBV3-1 (or the pseudogene TRBV3-2) and TRBJ1-5; D uncertain. V shed 0 bases and J shed 4 bases, with 7 bases lying between them. The CDR3 sequence is 14 residues long. Germline V CDR1 and CDR2: LGHDT, YNNKEL (reference sequence). CDR3 DNA: TGTGCCAGCAGCCAAGATGTGCTAAATCAGCCCCAGCATTTT. Encoded protein: CASSQDVLNQPQHF.

Remarks on this clone: At one of its ends the junction is not consistent with the germline gene, which may arise from a read error. The chain carries TRBV18 and TRBJ1-2, with a weak D call TRBD1 (5 bases). This CDR3 has 15 residues. The germline V gene has CDR1 KGHSH and CDR2 LQKENI. This chain's CDR3 is CGSSPERGQRGGYTF. CDR3 in DNA: TGTGGCAGCTCTCCCGAAAGGGGTCAAAGGGGCGGCTACACCTTC.

V usage is TRBV5-6 and J usage is TRBJ1-2, with 7 bases aligning to TRBD1. The germline V gene has CDR1 SGHDT and CDR2 YYEEEE. The CDR3 loop spans 15 amino acids. V shed 0 bases and J 4 bases; nucleotides not matched to a gene: 6. The CDR3: CASSLAGGIGYGYTF. CDR3 nucleotides: TGTGCCAGCAGCTTGGCAGGGGGAATCGGCTATGGCTACACCTTC.

V and J are TRBV4-2 and TRBJ2-7; no reliable D call. Between the trimmed V and J ends, which lost 0 bases and 5 bases, there was a span of 8 bases. CDR1 and CDR2 (germline): LGHNA, YNFKEQ. The CDR3 consists of 13 residues. The CDR3 region has the DNA TGTGCCAGCAGCCAAGATTTAACCAACGAGCAGTACTTC. As protein: CASSQDLTNEQYF.

The rearrangement links TRBV4-1 to TRBJ2-1; possible D gene TRBD2, 5 bases. Germline assignment: CDR1 MGHRA and CDR2 YSYEKL. The CDR3 consists of 16 residues. The V and J ends lost 0 bases and 2 bases respectively, with 11 bases between them. The CDR3 loop is CASSQDPSRTYNEQFF. In nucleotides, the CDR3 is TGCGCCAGCAGCCAAGACCCTAGCCGGACCTACAATGAGCAGTTCTTC.

V and J are TRBV3-1 (or the pseudogene TRBV3-2) and TRBJ1-2; the D is unclear. The V gene lost 1 base and the J gene lost 4 bases, with 10 bases spanning the gap. The CDR3 covers 14 residues. Looked up from germline, CDR1 is LGHDT and CDR2 is YNNKEL (reference sequence). CDR3 protein: CASSQGGHSYGYTF. As DNA, the CDR3 is TGTGCCAGCAGCCAAGGTGGGCACAGCTATGGCTACACCTTC.